This passage covers 28 T cell receptor beta chains from one sample sequenced in a study of blood T cells in healthy people across ages. With a J-beta primer mix and a sample-barcoded 5' primer, a second PCR ran roughly 6 to 12 cycles. TCRdb fed the 5' RACE reads into MiXCR, producing one record per CDR3 protein. Seen here are over 700,000 distinct CDR3 sequences, approximately 55% observed once, and the top ten hold around 41%. Material for sequencing was blood. These receptors were collected from a man aged 80 or over in good health.

The chain is built from TRBV9 and TRBJ2-7; TRBD2 might be the D (5 bases). V was pared by 0 bases and J by 5 bases, with 9 bases between. Germline CDR1 and CDR2: SGDLS and YYNGEE. The CDR3 length is 13 residues. CDR3 sequence (DNA): TGTGCCAGCAGCGTAGCGGGAAGGGACGAGCAGTACTTC. It is translated as CASSVAGRDEQYF.

The rearrangement uses TRBV20-1 and TRBJ2-3; 7 bases map to TRBD2. Germline V CDR1 and CDR2: DFQATT, SNEGSKA (reference sequence). This CDR3 is 15 amino acids long. The V and J ends lost 2 bases and 4 bases, in that order; junction bases with no gene match: 9. CDR3 in DNA: TGCAGTGCTAGATCACCCGTACTAGCGTCAGATACGCAGTATTTT. Translating gives CSARSPVLASDTQYF.

This clonotype was seen only a few times. J is TRBJ2-1 and V is TRBV7-3; perhaps D is TRBD1 or TRBD2 (5 bases each). The germline CDR1 and CDR2 sequences are SGHTA and FQGTGA. This CDR3 has 15 amino acids. Deletions cut 5 bases from V and 0 bases from J, with 11 bases between. The CDR3 reads CASSPGDLSYNEQFF. Here the CDR3 DNA reads TGTGCCAGCAGCCCCGGGGACCTCTCCTACAATGAGCAGTTCTTC.

The CDR3 region is CASRLAGGREQYF. The CDR3 coding sequence is TGTGCCAGCAGACTAGCGGGAGGACGGGAGCAGTACTTC. The chain recombines TRBV7-2 with TRBJ2-7; 12 nucleotides align to TRBD2. The CDR3 spans 13 residues. The germline CDR1 and CDR2 sequences are SGHTA and FQGNSA. V trimming: 6 bases; J trimming: 7 bases; junction bases outside the gene matches: 4.

V and J are TRBV21-1 and TRBJ2-5; the D call TRBD1 from the table was never checked on the DNA. TRBV21-1 is flagged as a pseudogene. The CDR3 is 17 amino acids. CDR3 DNA: TGTGCCAGCACCAGCCCCGGGACCGACAGGGGGGTTCGAGCCCAGTACTTC. Its protein is CASTSPGTDRGVRAQYF.

The V gene is TRBV5-1, the J gene TRBJ2-1; TRBD1 is a possible D gene (6 bases). CDR1 is SGHRS and CDR2 is YFSETQ in the germline V gene. The ends were cut back, 5 bases at V and 1 base at J, with 13 bases in the middle. CDR3 length equals 15 residues. CDR3 region: CASRSGTPSYNEQFF. For the CDR3, the DNA is TGCGCCAGCAGATCCGGGACACCATCCTACAATGAGCAGTTCTTC.

This clonotype was detected only a few times. V and J are TRBV12-3 or TRBV12-4 and TRBJ2-1; D gene unclear. The CDR3 loop spans 13 amino acids. V gave up 5 bases and J gave up 10 bases, with 15 bases separating them. This CDR3 is CASSVLHGFEQFF. DNA of the CDR3: TGTGCCAGCAGTGTACTACACGGTTTCGAGCAGTTCTTC.

The chain employs TRBV20-1 and TRBJ2-7, with TRBD1 matching 8 bases. J gave up 2 bases and V 3 bases, and 3 bases lay outside the gene matches. Germline V gives CDR1 DFQATT, CDR2 SNEGSKA (reference sequence). This CDR3 is 13 amino acids long. The CDR3 loop is CSASLRGPYEQYF. The CDR3 nucleotides are TGCAGTGCTAGTCTCAGGGGGCCCTACGAGCAGTACTTC.

This clonotype was seen a few times. The chain uses TRBV18 and TRBJ2-5; D might be TRBD2 (6 bases). V was pared by 4 bases and J by 7 bases, with 22 bases between. This CDR3 region has 16 residues. Germline loops: CDR1 KGHSH, CDR2 LQKENI. The chain's CDR3 is CASSLRGNDRPGTQYF. In DNA, the CDR3 is TGTGCCAGCTCACTTCGCGGGAACGACAGACCCGGGACCCAGTACTTC.

The genes are TRBV7-2 and TRBJ2-1; 9 nucleotides match TRBD2. V lost 0 bases and J lost 4; bases outside the gene matches: 10. This CDR3 comprises 18 residues. In germline, CDR1 is SGHTA, CDR2 FQGNSA. CDR3 nucleotides: TGTGCCAGCAGCTTAGCGTCCCCCCTAACTAGCGGGTACAATGAGCAGTTCTTC. The encoded protein is CASSLASPLTSGYNEQFF.

This clonotype appeared a few times. V usage is TRBV7-2 and J usage is TRBJ2-5; TRBD2 is a possible D gene (6 bases). CDR1 is SGHTA and CDR2 is FQGNSA in the germline V gene. The V gene lost 4 bases and the J gene lost 4 bases, with 16 bases spanning the gap. The length of the CDR3 is 15 residues. The CDR3 region is CASSSLPLAPETQYF. The DNA of the CDR3 is TGTGCCAGCAGCTCCCTCCCTCTAGCGCCAGAGACCCAGTACTTC.

CDR3 in amino acids: CSAGGTSYEQYF. The CDR3 DNA follows: TGCAGTGCGGGCGGGACTTCCTACGAGCAGTACTTC. V and J are TRBV20-1 and TRBJ2-7; tentatively, D is TRBD2 (6 bases). The germline V gene has CDR1 DFQATT and CDR2 SNEGSKA (reference sequence). V was clipped by 6 bases and J by 1 base, with 10 bases between them. The CDR3 spans 12 residues.

As concerns this clonotype: Germline is not matched at one junction end, which may reflect a read error. V and J are TRBV10-2 and TRBJ2-4; 12 bases map to TRBD2. Germline loops: CDR1 WSHSY, CDR2 SAAADI. The CDR3 sequence is 19 residues long. The CDR3 bases are TGCGCCAGTAGTGAAGAGACTAGCGGGAGTAAAGGAGCCAAAAACATTCAGTACTTC. This translates into CASSEETSGSKGAKNIQYF.

The chain links TRBV6-5 to TRBJ1-1; 7 positions agree with TRBD1. The V gene end was trimmed by 4 bases and the J gene end by 4 bases; junction bases not matched to a gene: 6. CDR1 and CDR2 (germline): MNHEY, SVGAGI. CDR3 length: 14 amino acids. The CDR3, as DNA: TGTGCCAGCAGTTCTACCAGGGGGACCACTGAAGCTTTCTTT. Translating gives CASSSTRGTTEAFF.

The chain is built from TRBV20-1 and TRBJ2-7, with 12 bases identical to TRBD1. V trimming: 2 bases; J trimming: 2 bases; junction bases outside the gene matches: 4. This CDR3 is 15 amino acids long. The V gene's germline CDR1 is DFQATT and CDR2 SNEGSKA (reference sequence). DNA of the CDR3: TGCAGTGCTAGAAAGGGACAGGGGGCCGCCTACGAGCAGTACTTC. Amino acids: CSARKGQGAAYEQYF.

With regard to this clonotype: At one end the junction does not follow the germline gene, possibly because of a read error. The chain carries TRBV20-1 and TRBJ2-1, with TRBD2 identical over 10 bases. The CDR3 contains 15 residues. From germline, CDR1 is DFQATT and CDR2 SNEGSKA (reference sequence). CDR3 coding DNA: TGCCGTGCTTTCTTCAGCGGGGGGGCTATCAATGAGCAGTTCTTC. It translates to CRAFFSGGAINEQFF.

The chain carries TRBV7-8 and TRBJ2-5; D remains unclear. CDR3 length equals 15 residues. With 7 bases removed from V and 11 bases from J, the gap between germline ends came to 26 bases. CDR1 is SGHVS, CDR2 FQNEAQ, per germline. This CDR3 reads CASTPGVGFGDEQYF. Here the CDR3 DNA reads TGTGCCAGCACTCCTGGGGTCGGGTTTGGTGATGAGCAGTACTTC.

This clonotype has a count of ten or more. The chain recombines TRBV9 with TRBJ2-7; D is ambiguous. The V gene's germline CDR1 is SGDLS and CDR2 YYNGEE. The CDR3 is 15 residues long. V gave up 0 bases and J gave up 3 bases, with 13 bases separating them. CDR3 DNA sequence: TGTGCCAGCAGCGTAGGTGACGGTAGGGTCTACGAGCAGTACTTC. This translates into CASSVGDGRVYEQYF.

The gene calls are TRBV21-1 and TRBJ2-5; the table's D gene call, TRBD2, was not cross checked with the DNA. The closer fit of TRBJ2-1 to the DNA end suggests the J call may be wrong. TRBV21-1 is marked as a pseudogene. The CDR3 sequence is 16 residues long. The CDR3 DNA reads as TGTGCCAGCAGCAAGGGACTAGCGGATCAACAAGAGACCCAGTTCTTC. It translates to CASSKGLADQQETQFF.

In regard to this clonotype: The junction does not match germline at one end; this may be a read error. The chain is built from TRBV20-1 and TRBJ2-1; TRBD2 agrees at 11 bases. CDR1 is DFQATT, CDR2 SNEGSKA, per germline (reference sequence). The CDR3 extends over 23 amino acids. The CDR3 is CSARVFGERLAGKSRSSYNEQFF. For the CDR3, the DNA is TGCAGTGCAAGAGTGTTTGGGGAGAGACTAGCGGGAAAAAGTAGGAGCTCCTACAATGAGCAGTTCTTC.

With regard to this clonotype: The junction differs from germline at one of its ends, possibly a read error. The chain carries TRBV5-1 and TRBJ2-1; D gene uncertain. Germline V CDR1 and CDR2: SGHRS, YFSETQ. This CDR3 comprises 16 residues. CDR3 amino acids: CASGLRWAPGYNEQFF. The CDR3 DNA follows: TGCGCCAGCGGCTTGCGGTGGGCCCCAGGCTACAATGAGCAGTTCTTC.

This clonotype appeared a few times. The J gene is TRBJ2-7, the V gene TRBV7-3; D call uncertain. V lost 2 bases to trimming and J lost 0 bases, with 5 bases between them. The CDR3 length is 13 residues. Germline V gene lookup returns CDR1 SGHTA and CDR2 FQGTGA. In nucleotides, the CDR3 is TGTGCCAGCAGCTTACTTCACTCCTACGAGCAGTACTTC. Protein: CASSLLHSYEQYF.

Concerning this clonotype: One end of the junction fails to match germline, which may point to a read error. The V call is TRBV5-5, the J call TRBJ1-2; 8 bases map to TRBD1. From germline, CDR1 is SGHKS and CDR2 YYEKEE (reference sequence). This CDR3 contains 14 residues. The CDR3 protein is CAGSPQGAGYGYTF. The CDR3 bases are TGTGCCGGCAGCCCGCAGGGGGCAGGTTATGGCTACACCTTC.

This chain connects TRBV29-1 to TRBJ2-1, with 7 bases aligning to TRBD1. The germline V gene has CDR1 SQVTM and CDR2 ANQGSEA. V trimming: 5 bases; J trimming: 7 bases; junction bases outside the gene matches: 8. This CDR3 is built from 13 residues. CDR3 loop: CSVPGGTFNEQFF. CDR3 bases: TGCAGCGTTCCAGGGGGTACTTTTAATGAGCAGTTCTTC.

This clonotype was counted once. The gene calls are TRBV27 and TRBJ2-7; D is ambiguous. In germline, CDR1 is MNHEY, CDR2 SMNVEV (reference sequence). The length of the CDR3 is 11 residues. V dropped 6 bases and J dropped 7 bases, with 10 bases sitting between them. The CDR3 sequence is CASRGPNEQYF. CDR3 in DNA: TGTGCCAGCAGAGGCCCCAATGAGCAGTACTTC.

About this clonotype itself: A clone one base away is much larger, so this may be a read error. The rearrangement uses TRBV27 and TRBJ2-1; possibly TRBD2 for D (6 bases). V was clipped by 7 bases and J by 10 bases, with 20 bases between them. The CDR3 consists of 14 residues. In germline, CDR1 is MNHEY, CDR2 SMNVEV (reference sequence). DNA for the CDR3: TGTGCCAGCACCAGGTGGTTGGGGGGTGGCGAGCAGTTCTTC. Residues: CASTRWLGGGEQFF.

The gene calls are TRBV20-1 and TRBJ2-7; 8 bases are shared with TRBD1. The V gene end was trimmed by 7 bases and the J gene end by 0 bases; junction bases not matched to a gene: 8. The V gene's germline CDR1 is DFQATT and CDR2 SNEGSKA (reference sequence). CDR3 length: 14 amino acids. This CDR3 is CSESRQGFSYEQYF. CDR3 DNA sequence: TGCAGTGAGTCCCGACAGGGGTTCTCCTACGAGCAGTACTTC.

The rearrangement joins TRBV27 to TRBJ2-5; weak D call: TRBD2 (5 bases). The V end lost 5 bases, the J end lost 11 bases, and 18 bases lay between the germline ends. The CDR3 has 13 amino acids. CDR1 and CDR2 from the germline V gene are MNHEY and SMNVEV (reference sequence). CDR3 in amino acids: CASSPGSPWEQYF. Written as DNA, the CDR3 is TGTGCCAGCAGTCCCGGGTCCCCCTGGGAGCAGTACTTC.